This T cell receptor beta chain stems from a study of T cell responses to AZD1222 COVID-19 vaccine. The protocol was immunoSEQ multiplex PCR, while the TCRdb copy is restricted to in-frame clones and leaves out a portion. Counted here are approximately 150,000 clones, 80% to 95% occurring once; the ten biggest clones make up less than 3.5%. Findings and limits, study-wide: Once two AZD1222 doses were given, Spike-specific TCR breadth and depth went up. Unmutated regions of variants are reportedly targeted by nearly half of spike-specific TCRs. In a largely white British group with more females than males, clonal diversity was possibly underestimated.

This CDR3 has 14 residues. CDR1 and CDR2 from the germline V gene are MNHEY and SVGAGI. Trimming removed 2 bases at V and 0 bases at J, with 7 bases between. Second-dose timings of about 4 or about 12 weeks were pooled. Worth noting for this clone: Its antigen is not known.

Sequenced material: peripheral blood, taken 28 days after the second AZD1222 dose. The receptor comes from an adult who received the AZD1222 COVID-19 vaccine. The chain employs TRBV6-5 and TRBJ1-1; no firm D call. The CDR3 here is CASSYLGMNTEAFF. The CDR3 bases are TGTGCCAGCAGTTACCTCGGTATGAACACTGAAGCTTTCTTT.